Listed here are 3 T cell receptor beta chains from one sample, sequenced in a study of T-cell memory formation after mild COVID-19. From the 5' RACE reads, TCRdb called clonotypes with MiXCR, one entry per CDR3 protein. Among about 290,000 distinct CDR3 sequences listed, more than 15% were seen once. The source material was PBMCs or a T cell subset sorted from them (not recorded which). The source of these receptors is a man aged 18 to 30 who had mild COVID-19 (a few samples of this study predate the infection). Cell type and time point are not known.

This clonotype was seen more than once but under ten times. V usage is TRBV7-2 and J usage is TRBJ1-2; possibly TRBD1 for D (5 bases). The V end was cut by 1 base, the J end by 6 bases, with 15 bases between. Germline CDR1 is SGHTA and CDR2 is FQGNSA. This CDR3 region has 15 residues. CDR3 amino acids: CASSLEWPAQDGYTF. The CDR3 nucleotides read TGTGCCAGCAGCTTAGAATGGCCCGCACAGGATGGCTACACCTTC.

This clonotype was recorded many times. The genes are TRBV7-8 and TRBJ1-5; 8 bases are a match to TRBD1. Trimming removed 5 bases from V and 0 bases from J; junction bases left unmatched: 12. CDR1 is SGHVS, CDR2 FQNEAQ, per germline. The CDR3 totals 18 residues. CDR3 sequence: CASSPRDRSGYSNQPQHF. In DNA, the CDR3 is TGTGCCAGCAGCCCCAGGGACAGGAGTGGATATAGCAATCAGCCCCAGCATTTT. The whole variable domain, filled in from reference TRBV7-8 and TRBJ1-5, reads GAGVSQSPRYKVAKRGQDVALRCDPISGHVSLFWYQQALGQGPEFLTYFQNEAQLDKSGLPSDRFFAERPEGSVSTLKIQRTQQEDSAVYLCASSPRDRSGYSNQPQHFGDGTRLSIL.

CDR3 loop: CASSVPLAGDYEQYF. CDR3 DNA: TGTGCCAGCAGCGTCCCCCTAGCGGGGGACTACGAGCAGTACTTC. The chain has TRBV7-2 and TRBJ2-7, with TRBD2 matching over 10 bases. The CDR3 is 15 residues long. CDR1 is SGHTA, CDR2 FQGNSA, per germline. The V gene end was trimmed by 5 bases and the J gene end by 3 bases; junction bases not matched to a gene: 7.